This TCR beta chain was found in a study of T-cell reconstitution after alpha-beta-depleted transplantation in children. This CDR3 region has 12 residues. The ends were cut back, 8 bases at V and 6 bases at J, with 12 bases in the middle. This clonotype has more than one count but fewer than ten. Its antigen remains unidentified. The TCRbeta library was prepared with unique molecular identifiers. TCRdb reprocessed the PCR reads with MiXCR, giving one entry per CDR3 protein. The sample yields 580,000 or so distinct CDR3 sequences, 20% to 25% seen once. Study observations and caveats: The high TCRbeta diversity at day 60 in some patients came from surviving recipient T cells and thymic progenitors.

The source of this sequence is a boy younger than two who had a stem cell transplant for acute myeloid leukemia, so the T cells may come from the graft donor. J is TRBJ2-3 and V is TRBV12-3 or TRBV12-4, with D unresolved. The material sequenced was PBMCs, mostly from graft donor cells, taken 360 days after TCRalphabeta/CD19-depleted stem cell transplant. The CDR3 sequence: CASGPLRDTQYF. For the CDR3, the DNA is TGTGCCAGCGGACCGCTACGCGATACGCAGTATTTT.